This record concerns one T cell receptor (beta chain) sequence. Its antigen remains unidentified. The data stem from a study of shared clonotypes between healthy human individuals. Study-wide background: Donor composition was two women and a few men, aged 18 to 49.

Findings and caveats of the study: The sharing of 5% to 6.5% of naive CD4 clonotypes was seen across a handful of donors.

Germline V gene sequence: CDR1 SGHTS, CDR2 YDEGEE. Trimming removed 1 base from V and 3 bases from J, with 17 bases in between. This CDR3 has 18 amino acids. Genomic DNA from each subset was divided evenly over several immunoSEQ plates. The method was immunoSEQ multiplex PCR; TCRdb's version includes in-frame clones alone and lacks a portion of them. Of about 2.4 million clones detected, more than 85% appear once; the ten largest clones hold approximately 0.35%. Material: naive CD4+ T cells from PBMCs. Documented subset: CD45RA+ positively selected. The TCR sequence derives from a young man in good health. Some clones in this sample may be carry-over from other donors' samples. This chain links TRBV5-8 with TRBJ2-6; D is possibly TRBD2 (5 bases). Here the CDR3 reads CASSLRVRAVSGANVLTF. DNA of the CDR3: TGTGCCAGCAGCTTGCGCGTGAGGGCCGTAAGTGGGGCCAACGTCCTGACTTTC. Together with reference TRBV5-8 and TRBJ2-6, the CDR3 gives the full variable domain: EAGVTQSPTHLIKTRGQQATLRCSPISGHTSVYWYQQALGLGLQFLLWYDEGEERNRGNFPPRFSGRQFPNYSSELNVNALELEDSALYLCASSLRVRAVSGANVLTFGAGSRLTVL.